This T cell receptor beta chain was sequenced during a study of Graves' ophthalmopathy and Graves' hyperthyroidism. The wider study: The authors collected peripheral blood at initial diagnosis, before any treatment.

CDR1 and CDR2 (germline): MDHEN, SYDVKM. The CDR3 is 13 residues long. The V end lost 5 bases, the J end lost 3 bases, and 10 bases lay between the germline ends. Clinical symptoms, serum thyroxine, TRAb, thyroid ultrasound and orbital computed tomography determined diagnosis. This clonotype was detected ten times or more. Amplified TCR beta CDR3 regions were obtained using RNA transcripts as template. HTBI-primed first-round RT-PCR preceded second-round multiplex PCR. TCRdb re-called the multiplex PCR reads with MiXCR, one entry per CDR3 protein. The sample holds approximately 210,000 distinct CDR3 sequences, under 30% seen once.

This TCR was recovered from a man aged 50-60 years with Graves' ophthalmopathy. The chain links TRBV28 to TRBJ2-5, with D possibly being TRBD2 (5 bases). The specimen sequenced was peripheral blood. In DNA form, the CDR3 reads TGTGCCAGCAGTCCTAGCAGTAAAGAGACCCAGTACTTC. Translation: CASSPSSKETQYF.